A selection of T cell receptor beta chains follows, all from one sample in a study of brain metastases from non-small cell lung cancer. The table came from immunoSEQ multiplex PCR; TCRdb's copy has only in-frame clones and leaves some out. This sample carries 14,000 to 15,000 clones, around four fifths of them seen once, and the ten largest clones take roughly 8%. Source material: primary lung tumor tissue. These receptors originate from a donor at least 40 years old with non-small cell lung cancer. CDR3s include the opening cysteine and the closing phenylalanine or tryptophan. Each record gives: D gene, clone size, V gene, J gene, CDR3 DNA, CDR3 protein. D genes are given only for firm matches. Not all rows give a size; the values are once, few, many and, for expanded clones, a class.

>NA|once|TRBV28|TRBJ2-2
TGTGCCAGCAGGGACCAGAACACCGGGGAGCTGTTTTTT
CASRDQNTGELFF
>NA|NA|TRBV6-5|TRBJ2-1
TGTGCCAGCTTAACGGGGACCTACAATGAGCAGTTCTTC
CASLTGTYNEQFF
>NA|NA|TRBV9|TRBJ2-3
TGTGCCAGCAGCGTAGAGGGCAGGTCACTCACAGATACGCAGTATTTT
CASSVEGRSLTDTQYF
>TRBD2|NA|TRBV19|TRBJ2-3
TGTGCCAGTAGTTCCGGACTAGCGGGGGGGACTCCGCAGTATTTT
CASSSGLAGGTPQYF
>NA|NA|TRBV7-2|TRBJ1-5
TGTGCCAGCAGCTCGAGCCTCACGGGGGGTCGCAATCAGCCCCAGCATTTT
CASSSSLTGGRNQPQHF
>NA|once|TRBV21-1|TRBJ1-1
TGTGCCAGCAGCAAAGGGGGCGGACAGGGAGGAGTGAACACTGAAGCTTTCTTT
CASSKGGGQGGVNTEAFF
>NA|once|TRBV30|TRBJ1-6
TGTGCCTGGAGTAGGGTTGCGGATTCACCCCTCCACTTT
CAWSRVADSPLHF
>NA|NA|TRBV5-1|TRBJ2-7
TGCGCCAGCAGCATCTCCGGGACCGCCTCTTACGAGCAGTACTTC
CASSISGTASYEQYF
>NA|NA|TRBV19|TRBJ1-2
TGTGCCAGTAGAGCGGACAGTCTCAACTATGGCTACACCTTC
CASRADSLNYGYTF
>TRBD1|NA|TRBV5-1|TRBJ2-5
TGCGCCAGCAGCCCTCTTGGACAGGGGTGGGAGACCCAGTACTTC
CASSPLGQGWETQYF
>NA|NA|TRBV9|TRBJ1-2
TGTGCCAGCAGCGCCCCCGGGATGCACTATGGCTACACCTTC
CASSAPGMHYGYTF
>NA|NA|TRBV7-2|TRBJ1-5
TGTGCCAGCAGCCAAGGTGGCATCAATCAGCCCCAGCATTTT
CASSQGGINQPQHF
>TRBD2|once|TRBV2|TRBJ2-1
TGTGCCAGCAGTGAAGAGGCGGGGGGTGAGCAGTTCTTC
CASSEEAGGEQFF
>NA|once|TRBV7-9|TRBJ1-1
TGTGCCAGCAGCCGCAGTGGGGGTCGTATTGAAGCTTTCTTT
CASSRSGGRIEAFF
>TRBD2|NA|TRBV2|TRBJ2-3
TGTGCCAGCAGGAGTAGCGGGGGGGCGAATACGCAGTATTTT
CASRSSGGANTQYF
>TRBD1|NA|TRBV18|TRBJ1-3
TGTGCCAGCTCACCAAGAAAGGGACAGGGCTCTGGAAACACCATATATTTT
CASSPRKGQGSGNTIYF
>NA|NA|TRBV29-1|TRBJ1-3
TGCAGCGTTCTACGGGGAAACACCATATATTTT
CSVLRGNTIYF
>NA|NA|TRBV7-8|TRBJ2-5
TGTGCCAGCAGCCCCCCCGTGGGGGTAGGAAAGACCCAGTACTTC
CASSPPVGVGKTQYF
>TRBD1|NA|TRBV5-1|TRBJ2-5
TGCGCCAGCAGCCGCCAGGGGGATCCTCAAGAGACCCAGTACTTC
CASSRQGDPQETQYF
>NA|NA|TRBV27|TRBJ2-7
TGTGCCAGCAGTTTGGGTGACGAGCAGTACTTC
CASSLGDEQYF
>NA|NA|TRBV4-2|TRBJ1-4
TGTGCCAGCAGCCCAGAGGAGGTTGATGAAAAACTGTTTTTT
CASSPEEVDEKLFF
>NA|NA|TRBV3-1/TRBV3-2|TRBJ1-2
TGTGCCAGCAGCCAAGGAACGGGGGCAAGAAACTATGGCTACACCTTC
CASSQGTGARNYGYTF
>TRBD2|NA|TRBV12-5|TRBJ2-2
TGTGCTAGTGGTTTGACGGGAGGGTCCAGAGGGGAGCTGTTTTTT
CASGLTGGSRGELFF
>TRBD2|NA|TRBV19|TRBJ2-3
TGTGCCAGTAGTCTAGCGGGGCCAGATACGCAGTATTTT
CASSLAGPDTQYF
>NA|NA|TRBV6-5|TRBJ1-1
TGTGCCAGCAGTTACGAGGGGGGTTCTGAAGCTTTCTTT
CASSYEGGSEAFF
>NA|NA|TRBV19|TRBJ1-3
TGTGCCAGTAGGAAGCAGGGGTTTACTGGAAACACCATATATTTT
CASRKQGFTGNTIYF
>NA|NA|TRBV7-2|TRBJ2-7
TGTGCCAGCAGCTTGGGGGGGGCCCTCTCCTACGAGCAGTACTTC
CASSLGGALSYEQYF
>TRBD2|NA|TRBV6-5|TRBJ2-5
TGTGCCAGCCGGAATAGCGGGGGGGGCCAAGAGACCCAGTACTTC
CASRNSGGGQETQYF
>NA|NA|TRBV6-5|TRBJ1-1
TGTGCCAGCACCGAAATTCCGAACACTGAAGCTTTCTTT
CASTEIPNTEAFF
>NA|NA|TRBV27|TRBJ2-7
TGTGCCAGTTCCCCGGGGGCCGCATCCTACGAGCAGTACTTC
CASSPGAASYEQYF
>NA|NA|TRBV5-6|TRBJ1-2
TGTGCCAGCAGCCCCCCAAGGGCCCGGGGTGGCTACACCTTC
CASSPPRARGGYTF
>NA|once|TRBV18|TRBJ2-7
TGTGCCAGCTCCCCTGGATGGGGACGGGGGGAGCAGTACTTC
CASSPGWGRGEQYF
>NA|NA|TRBV9|TRBJ1-1
TGTGCCAGCAGCGTAGCCCCGGGCCCCAACACTGAAGCTTTCTTT
CASSVAPGPNTEAFF
>NA|NA|TRBV4-3|TRBJ2-7
TGCGCCAGCAGCCAAGCAGAAGGGGACGAGCAGTACTTC
CASSQAEGDEQYF
>NA|once|TRBV4-3|TRBJ2-1
TGCGCCAGCAGCCTCCTGGGGGGGGCGTCCCATGAGCAGTTCTTC
CASSLLGGASHEQFF
>NA|NA|TRBV9|TRBJ2-7
TGTGCCAGCAGCGCCTACCGGGACCCAAGCGAGCAGTACTTC
CASSAYRDPSEQYF